A single sample is the source of the 22 T cell receptor beta chains below, sequenced in a study of post-analysis software for immune sequencing data. These receptors' targets are unknown. The study's findings and limits: Controls had lower frequencies than patients of roughly five TRBV segments, which included TRBV5-6, TRBV5-1 and TRBV20-1.

Unique molecular identifiers were built into the TCR beta cDNA libraries. Using its own MiXCR run on the PCR reads, TCRdb lists one record per CDR3 protein. The repertoire has around 770,000 distinct CDR3 sequences, roughly 46% of them found once; the top ten carry over 4.5%. Input material: blood. Receptor source: a girl under 18 with multiple sclerosis.

This clonotype occurred once. The rearrangement links TRBV4-1 to TRBJ2-1; 15 nucleotides agree with TRBD2. The J segment lost 5 bases and the V segment lost 3 bases, leaving 8 bases of the junction unmatched. The germline CDR1 and CDR2 sequences are MGHRA and YSYEKL. The CDR3 runs 18 residues. Here the CDR3 reads CASSQGPGLAGGHNEQFF. Written as DNA, the CDR3 is TGCGCCAGCAGCCAGGGACCTGGACTAGCGGGAGGGCACAATGAGCAGTTCTTC.

This clonotype was seen a single time. The rearrangement links TRBV7-9 to TRBJ1-2; no reliable D call. The CDR3 length is 12 residues. The V gene's germline CDR1 is SEHNR and CDR2 FQNEAQ (reference sequence). V lost 6 bases, J lost 9 bases, and 14 bases lay in between. DNA of the CDR3: TGTGCCAGCAGTCCGACGGTCGGAAGCTACACCTTC. Translating gives CASSPTVGSYTF. Based on the CDR3 plus reference TRBV7-9 and TRBJ1-2, the full variable domain is DTGVSQNPRHKITKRGQNVTFRCDPISEHNRLYWYRQTLGQGPEFLTYFQNEAQLEKSRLLSDRFSAERPKGSFSTLEIQRTEQGDSAMYLCASSPTVGSYTFGSGTRLTVV.

The J gene is TRBJ2-2, the V gene TRBV20-1; TRBD2 might be the D (5 bases). Trimming removed 3 bases at V and 3 bases at J, with 11 bases between. The CDR3 loop spans 14 amino acids. The germline V gene has CDR1 DFQATT and CDR2 SNEGSKA (reference sequence). In DNA, the CDR3 is TGCAGTGCTAGCCCCTTGAGGGACACCGGGGAGCTGTTTTTT. It is translated as CSASPLRDTGELFF.

The V gene is TRBV6-1, the J gene TRBJ2-1; D may correspond to TRBD1 or TRBD2 (5 bases each). Germline V CDR1 and CDR2: MNHNS, SASEGT. The V end lost 11 bases, the J end lost 3 bases, and 14 bases lay between the germline ends. This CDR3 is built from 13 residues. The CDR3 DNA reads TGTGCCGAGGGGTCATCAAGCTACAATGAGCAGTTCTTC. Its protein product is CAEGSSSYNEQFF.

The chain links TRBV4-1 to TRBJ2-2; tentatively, D is TRBD2 (5 bases). V was pared by 0 bases and J by 5 bases, with 10 bases between. Germline V gene sequence: CDR1 MGHRA, CDR2 YSYEKL. The CDR3 has 15 residues. CDR3 amino acids: CASSQDSPGTGELFF. CDR3 bases: TGCGCCAGCAGCCAAGATTCACCGGGGACCGGGGAGCTGTTTTTT.

This chain connects TRBV6-6 to TRBJ2-5; the match to TRBD2 covers 7 bases. The assigned J gene may be wrong: the sequence end matches TRBJ2-7 better. This CDR3 region has 14 residues. Germline CDR1 and CDR2: MNHNY and SVGAGI (reference sequence). The CDR3 nucleotides read TGTGCCGTGCGACCGGGGGGTGGGCTCTACGAGCAGTACTTC. It is translated as CAVRPGGGLYEQYF.

The rearrangement uses TRBV5-1 and TRBJ1-1; D remains ambiguous. The germline V gene has CDR1 SGHRS and CDR2 YFSETQ. The CDR3 runs to 14 residues. V shed 3 bases and J shed 3 bases, with 12 bases lying between them. The CDR3 protein is CASSSVGGDTEAFF. The CDR3 coding sequence is TGCGCCAGCAGCTCGGTCGGAGGAGACACTGAAGCTTTCTTT.

The gene calls are TRBV28 and TRBJ2-1, with 9 bases lining up with TRBD2. This CDR3 comprises 15 residues. The J segment lost 5 bases and the V segment lost 7 bases, leaving 9 bases of the junction unmatched. Germline lookup yields CDR1 MDHEN and CDR2 SYDVKM. The CDR3, as DNA: TGTGCCAGCATCCTAGGGGCGGGGGGGCACAATGAGCAGTTCTTC. It codes for CASILGAGGHNEQFF.

CDR3 coding DNA: TGTGCCAGCAGTTACCCTCAGGGGGCGCGTAATGAGCAGTTCTTC. Translation gives CASSYPQGARNEQFF. The chain joins TRBV6-6 to TRBJ2-1; TRBD1 matches 8 bases. J was trimmed by 7 bases and V by 2 bases; bases with no gene match: 7. This CDR3 has 15 residues. Germline assignment: CDR1 MNHNY and CDR2 SVGAGI (reference sequence).

This clonotype was seen a few times. The gene calls are TRBV7-2 and TRBJ2-7; 7 nucleotides align to TRBD2. Germline CDR1 reads SGHTA; CDR2 reads FQGNSA. V lost 4 bases and J lost 12; bases outside the gene matches: 6. The CDR3 loop spans 11 amino acids. The DNA of the CDR3 is TGTGCCAGCAGCTCACCGGGGAGGGCGTACTTC. Encoded protein: CASSSPGRAYF.

This clonotype was counted between two and nine times. The rearrangement links TRBV7-8 to TRBJ2-7; possible D gene TRBD1, 5 bases. Germline CDR1 reads SGHVS; CDR2 reads FQNEAQ. Trimming pared 3 bases from V and 0 bases from J, leaving 12 bases between. CDR3 length: 15 residues. The CDR3 loop is CASSLGQASSYEQYF. The DNA of the CDR3 is TGTGCCAGCAGCTTGGGGCAGGCCAGCTCCTACGAGCAGTACTTC.

The chain recombines TRBV29-1 with TRBJ1-1; D gene uncertain. V was pared by 2 bases and J by 1 base, with 8 bases between. CDR1 is SQVTM and CDR2 is ANQGSEA in the germline V gene. CDR3 length: 13 residues. The CDR3 protein is CSVEQAQNTEAFF. Written as DNA, the CDR3 is TGCAGCGTTGAACAGGCCCAGAACACTGAAGCTTTCTTT. Combining the CDR3 with reference TRBV29-1 and TRBJ1-1 gives the whole variable domain SAVISQKPSRDICQRGTSLTIQCQVDSQVTMMFWYRQQPGQSLTLIATANQGSEATYESGFVIDKFPISRPNLTFSTLTVSNMSPEDSSIYLCSVEQAQNTEAFFGQGTRLTVV.

The V gene is TRBV3-1, the J gene TRBJ2-3; 10 bases align to TRBD2. The V segment lost 6 bases and the J segment 6 bases; nucleotides outside the gene matches: 12. The CDR3 is made up of 16 amino acids. Germline CDR1 reads LGHDT; CDR2 reads YNNKEL (reference sequence). CDR3 sequence reads: CASSHRAGGPSDTQYF. Here the CDR3 DNA reads TGTGCCAGCAGTCACAGAGCGGGAGGGCCCTCGGATACGCAGTATTTT.

The J gene is TRBJ2-1, the V gene TRBV29-1; the D call may be TRBD1 or TRBD2 (6 bases each). Looked up from germline, CDR1 is SQVTM and CDR2 is ANQGSEA. The CDR3 covers 13 residues. Trimming removed 7 bases from V and 2 bases from J, with 12 bases in between. The CDR3 loop is CSARGAAYNEQFF. Written as DNA, the CDR3 is TGCAGCGCGAGGGGGGCGGCCTACAATGAGCAGTTCTTC.

As concerns this clonotype: At one of its ends the junction is not consistent with the germline gene, which may arise from a read error. The chain carries TRBV6-1 and TRBJ2-5; D may correspond to TRBD1 or TRBD2 (5 bases each). This CDR3 region has 16 residues. The germline V gene has CDR1 MNHNS and CDR2 SASEGT. CDR3 sequence: CASSPRGERIQGTQYF. The CDR3, as DNA: TGTGCCAGCAGTCCCCGAGGGGAGCGGATTCAAGGGACCCAGTACTTC.

This clonotype was seen only once. J is TRBJ2-6 and V is TRBV21-1; TRBD1 was called by the table and not checked on the DNA. TRBV21-1 is recorded as a pseudogene. The CDR3 contains 17 residues. The CDR3 DNA reads as TGTGCCCCTAGGACCCAGCAGCCCGGGTCTGGGGCCAACGTCCTGACTTTC. Residues: CAPRTQQPGSGANVLTF.

In this sample, this clonotype turned up a few times. The chain joins TRBV15 to TRBJ2-7, with TRBD1 matching 9 bases. The germline V gene has CDR1 LNHNV and CDR2 YYDKDF (reference sequence). The CDR3 is made up of 14 amino acids. V lost 6 bases, J lost 2 bases, and 5 bases stayed unmatched. The CDR3 DNA reads as TGTGCCACCAGTAAGCGGACAGGGGCCTACGAGCAGTACTTC. This sequence encodes CATSKRTGAYEQYF.

This clonotype has only one observation. One junction end does not reproduce the germline sequence, and a read error may be involved. The chain joins TRBV12-3 or TRBV12-4 to TRBJ1-1; D gene uncertain. The CDR3 loop spans 14 amino acids. CDR3 nucleotide sequence: TGTGTCAGCAGCCCCAATGTCCCTCCGACTGAAGCTTTCTTT. It yields the protein CVSSPNVPPTEAFF.

This chain joins TRBV29-1 and TRBJ1-1; tentative D call: TRBD1 (5 bases). This CDR3 region has 12 residues. V dropped 7 bases and J dropped 7 bases, with 16 bases sitting between them. The germline V gene encodes CDR1 SQVTM and CDR2 ANQGSEA. CDR3 nucleotides: TGCAGCGCGGAACGACAGAGCATTGAAGCTTTCTTT. Amino acids: CSAERQSIEAFF.

The rearrangement joins TRBV14 to TRBJ1-6; no firm D call. This CDR3 contains 16 residues. The ends were cut back, 4 bases at V and 5 bases at J, with 15 bases in the middle. From germline, CDR1 is SGHDN and CDR2 FVKESK. The CDR3: CASSPRVGYNNSPLHF. The CDR3 DNA follows: TGTGCCAGCAGCCCCCGAGTGGGATATAATAATTCACCCCTCCACTTT.

The chain has TRBV20-1 and TRBJ2-7; tentative D call: TRBD2 (6 bases). The CDR3 runs to 14 residues. Germline V lookup: CDR1 DFQATT, CDR2 SNEGSKA (reference sequence). The V and J ends lost 8 bases and 2 bases respectively, with 19 bases between them. This CDR3 is CSTIPRLVAYEQYF. In nucleotides, the CDR3 is TGCAGTACTATCCCCCGACTAGTAGCCTACGAGCAGTACTTC.

This clonotype was detected many times. The chain links TRBV29-1 to TRBJ2-7; D possibly corresponds to TRBD1 (6 bases). Germline assignment: CDR1 SQVTM and CDR2 ANQGSEA. Trimming removed 7 bases from V and 1 base from J, with 17 bases in between. The CDR3 has 14 amino acids. In DNA form, the CDR3 reads TGCAGCGCCCAGGGACCAAGGGGGTCCTACGAGCAGTACTTC. As protein: CSAQGPRGSYEQYF.